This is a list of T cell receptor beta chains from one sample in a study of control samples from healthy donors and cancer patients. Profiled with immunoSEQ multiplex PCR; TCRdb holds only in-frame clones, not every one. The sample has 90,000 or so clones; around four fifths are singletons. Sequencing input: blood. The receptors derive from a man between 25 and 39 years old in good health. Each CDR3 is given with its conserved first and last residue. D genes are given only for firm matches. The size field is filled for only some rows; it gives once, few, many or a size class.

CDR3nt: TGTGCCAGCAGTTTAGAAGGGGACAGGGGGAACGAGCAGTACTTC; CDR3aa: CASSLEGDRGNEQYF; abundance: -; j_gene: TRBJ2-7; len: 15; v_gene: TRBV28; d_gene: TRBD1
CDR3nt: TGTGCCAGCAGTCACGACAGTTATAGCAATCAGCCCCGGCATTTT; CDR3aa: CASSHDSYSNQPRHF; abundance: -; j_gene: TRBJ1-5; len: 15; v_gene: TRBV2; d_gene: -
CDR3nt: TGCGCCAGCAGTGAGTCAGGCAGTTGGGACAATGAGCAGTTCTTC; CDR3aa: CASSESGSWDNEQFF; abundance: -; j_gene: TRBJ2-1; len: 15; v_gene: TRBV10-1; d_gene: -
CDR3nt: TGCGCCAGCAAAGGTAAGACTAGCGGCCTCACAGATACGCAGTATTTT; CDR3aa: CASKGKTSGLTDTQYF; abundance: -; j_gene: TRBJ2-3; len: 16; v_gene: TRBV5-1; d_gene: TRBD2
CDR3nt: TGTGCCAGCAGCTTAGCGGGAAGAACGCAGTATTTT; CDR3aa: CASSLAGRTQYF; abundance: -; j_gene: TRBJ2-3; len: 12; v_gene: TRBV28; d_gene: TRBD2
CDR3nt: TGTGCCAGCAGCCGGGCGGGACAGGGCTATGGCTACACCTTC; CDR3aa: CASSRAGQGYGYTF; abundance: -; j_gene: TRBJ1-2; len: 14; v_gene: TRBV28; d_gene: TRBD1
CDR3nt: TGCGCCAGCAGGGACGCGAACTACGAGCAGTACTTC; CDR3aa: CASRDANYEQYF; abundance: -; j_gene: TRBJ2-7; len: 12; v_gene: TRBV5-1; d_gene: -
CDR3nt: TGTGCCAGCAGGCGTACCAGGGGGCCGGAGGAAAAACTGTTTTTT; CDR3aa: CASRRTRGPEEKLFF; abundance: many; j_gene: TRBJ1-4; len: 15; v_gene: TRBV7-9; d_gene: TRBD1
CDR3nt: TGTGCCAGCAGTCGATGGACAGGGGGCGTCAATGAGCAGTTCTTC; CDR3aa: CASSRWTGGVNEQFF; abundance: -; j_gene: TRBJ2-1; len: 15; v_gene: TRBV6-2/TRBV6-3; d_gene: TRBD1
CDR3nt: TGTGCCAGCAGCTTGGCCTGGACAGAATCCTATGGCTACACCTTC; CDR3aa: CASSLAWTESYGYTF; abundance: -; j_gene: TRBJ1-2; len: 15; v_gene: TRBV5-4; d_gene: -
CDR3nt: TGTGCCAGCAGCCAAGGATTTGGCTATGGCTACACCTTC; CDR3aa: CASSQGFGYGYTF; abundance: -; j_gene: TRBJ1-2; len: 13; v_gene: TRBV14; d_gene: -
CDR3nt: TGTGCCAGCACCGCAGACAGGGATGGCTACACCTTC; CDR3aa: CASTADRDGYTF; abundance: -; j_gene: TRBJ1-2; len: 12; v_gene: TRBV12-3/TRBV12-4; d_gene: TRBD1
CDR3nt: TGTGCCAGCATCGTAACAGGGTTTATGGCCGGGGAGCTGTTTTTT; CDR3aa: CASIVTGFMAGELFF; abundance: -; j_gene: TRBJ2-2; len: 15; v_gene: TRBV25-1; d_gene: -
CDR3nt: TGTGCCAGCAGACCTCTCAGGTCCCTTAATGAAAAACTGTTTTTT; CDR3aa: CASRPLRSLNEKLFF; abundance: once; j_gene: TRBJ1-4; len: 15; v_gene: TRBV6-5; d_gene: -
CDR3nt: TGTGCCAGCAGCTTAATATCACACACTGAAGCTTTCTTT; CDR3aa: CASSLISHTEAFF; abundance: -; j_gene: TRBJ1-1; len: 13; v_gene: TRBV7-8; d_gene: -
CDR3nt: TGTGCCAGCAGCGGGGACAGGGAGCATGAGCAGTTCTTC; CDR3aa: CASSGDREHEQFF; abundance: -; j_gene: TRBJ2-1; len: 13; v_gene: TRBV5-4; d_gene: TRBD1
CDR3nt: TGTGCCAGCAGCAGGACAGGGGGCGTCACTGAAGCTTTCTTT; CDR3aa: CASSRTGGVTEAFF; abundance: few; j_gene: TRBJ1-1; len: 14; v_gene: TRBV6-5; d_gene: TRBD1
CDR3nt: TGTGCCAGCAGGGGGAGCTTCAACACCGGGGAGCTGTTTTTT; CDR3aa: CASRGSFNTGELFF; abundance: once; j_gene: TRBJ2-2; len: 14; v_gene: TRBV6-5; d_gene: -
CDR3nt: TGTGCCAGCATACTAGCGGGGGGCTCCTACAATGAGCAGTTCTTC; CDR3aa: CASILAGGSYNEQFF; abundance: -; j_gene: TRBJ2-1; len: 15; v_gene: TRBV6-5; d_gene: TRBD2
CDR3nt: TGTGCCAGCTCACCAGAGACAGGGCTGGGGACTGAAGCTTTCTTT; CDR3aa: CASSPETGLGTEAFF; abundance: once; j_gene: TRBJ1-1; len: 15; v_gene: TRBV18; d_gene: TRBD1
CDR3nt: TGTGCCAGCAGTTTAAGAGCCTACAGACAACGGGGGATATTCTTTCAGCCCCAGCATTTT; CDR3aa: CASSLRAYRQRGIFFQPQHF; abundance: -; j_gene: TRBJ1-5; len: 20; v_gene: TRBV28; d_gene: -
CDR3nt: TGTGCCAGCAGCCGGGGTAGCGGGTACTCCTACAATGAGCAGTTCTTC; CDR3aa: CASSRGSGYSYNEQFF; abundance: -; j_gene: TRBJ2-1; len: 16; v_gene: TRBV9; d_gene: TRBD2
CDR3nt: TGTGCCAGCAATCCGGGGGGGGACTACGAGCAGTACTTC; CDR3aa: CASNPGGDYEQYF; abundance: -; j_gene: TRBJ2-7; len: 13; v_gene: TRBV28; d_gene: TRBD2
CDR3nt: TGTGCCAGCAACCTCCGAGGGGCGGGCAATCAGCCCCAGCATTTT; CDR3aa: CASNLRGAGNQPQHF; abundance: -; j_gene: TRBJ1-5; len: 15; v_gene: TRBV28; d_gene: -
CDR3nt: TGTGCCAGCAGCGGTGCCCAGGGAAGCTCCTACAATGAGCAGTTCTTC; CDR3aa: CASSGAQGSSYNEQFF; abundance: -; j_gene: TRBJ2-1; len: 16; v_gene: TRBV5-5; d_gene: -
CDR3nt: TGCGCCAGCAGCTCGACAGGGGAAAATGAAAAACTGTTTTTT; CDR3aa: CASSSTGENEKLFF; abundance: -; j_gene: TRBJ1-4; len: 14; v_gene: TRBV5-1; d_gene: TRBD1
CDR3nt: TGTGCCAGCAGCTCCGCTGCGGGAAGTGGAGGCTACACCTTC; CDR3aa: CASSSAAGSGGYTF; abundance: -; j_gene: TRBJ1-2; len: 14; v_gene: TRBV5-5; d_gene: -
CDR3nt: TGTGCCATCAGTACTCGGGACAGGGGGACCTACGAGCAGTACTTC; CDR3aa: CAISTRDRGTYEQYF; abundance: once; j_gene: TRBJ2-7; len: 15; v_gene: TRBV10-3; d_gene: TRBD1
CDR3nt: TGTGCCAGCAGCCTTGAGACGCGTTGGGAGACCCAGTACTTC; CDR3aa: CASSLETRWETQYF; abundance: -; j_gene: TRBJ2-5; len: 14; v_gene: TRBV5-6; d_gene: -
CDR3nt: TGTGCCAGTTCAGGACTAGCGGTGAACACCGGGGAGCTGTTTTTT; CDR3aa: CASSGLAVNTGELFF; abundance: -; j_gene: TRBJ2-2; len: 15; v_gene: TRBV5-6; d_gene: TRBD2
CDR3nt: TGTGCCAGTAGTCCGCCGAGGCAGAGGACTGGAAACACCATATATTTT; CDR3aa: CASSPPRQRTGNTIYF; abundance: -; j_gene: TRBJ1-3; len: 16; v_gene: TRBV19; d_gene: -
CDR3nt: TGTGCCAGCAGCTTAGCCACGGACAGTTCCTACGAGCAGTACTTC; CDR3aa: CASSLATDSSYEQYF; abundance: once; j_gene: TRBJ2-7; len: 15; v_gene: TRBV7-6; d_gene: -
CDR3nt: TGTGCCAGCAGCTTAAGTAAGGCTCTCACCGGGGAGCTGTTTTTT; CDR3aa: CASSLSKALTGELFF; abundance: -; j_gene: TRBJ2-2; len: 15; v_gene: TRBV11-2; d_gene: -